This entry concerns a single T cell receptor beta chain. Its antigen is unidentified. The data derive from a study of shared clonotypes between healthy human individuals. This table comes from immunoSEQ multiplex PCR, and its TCRdb copy is limited to in-frame clones, with some not included. The table lists 2 million to 3 million clones, approximately 94% of them singletons. The CDR3 contains 16 residues. The germline V gene encodes CDR1 SGHTS and CDR2 YDEGEE. V was shortened by 0 bases and J by 2 bases, with 9 bases between the two germline ends. Overall study results and limits: The naive CD4 repertoires of several donors were compared, and approximately 5% of clonotypes were shared. In the sorted subsets, rarefaction showed sequencing was incomplete despite large depth. Blood was the only sampled material, and tissue repertoires likely differ.

The clonotype originates from a young man in good health. Some clones in this sample may be carry-over from other donors' samples. The gene calls are TRBV5-8 and TRBJ2-6; D not resolved. The sequencing sample was made of naive CD4+ T cells from PBMCs. The sample's subset: CD45RA+ positively selected. CDR3 amino acids: CASSLVIAAGANVLTF. In DNA, the CDR3 is TGTGCCAGCAGCTTGGTGATAGCTGCTGGGGCCAACGTCCTGACTTTC.